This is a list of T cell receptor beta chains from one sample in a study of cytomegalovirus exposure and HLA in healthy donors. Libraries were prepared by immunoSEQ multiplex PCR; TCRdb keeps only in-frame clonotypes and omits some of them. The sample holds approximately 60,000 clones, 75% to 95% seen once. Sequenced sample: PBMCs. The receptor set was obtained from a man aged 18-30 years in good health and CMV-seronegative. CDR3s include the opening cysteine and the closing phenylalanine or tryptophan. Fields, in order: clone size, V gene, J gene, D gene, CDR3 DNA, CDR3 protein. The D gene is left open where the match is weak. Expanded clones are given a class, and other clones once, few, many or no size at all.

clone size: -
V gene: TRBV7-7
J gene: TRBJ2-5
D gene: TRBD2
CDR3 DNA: TGTGCTAGCAGCCCGTGGGGGGGTCAAGAGACCCAGTACTTC
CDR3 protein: CASSPWGGQETQYF

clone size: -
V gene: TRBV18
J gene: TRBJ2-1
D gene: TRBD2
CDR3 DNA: TGTGCCAGCTCACCGGGACTAGCGGGGGCCAATGAGCAGTTCTTC
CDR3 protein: CASSPGLAGANEQFF

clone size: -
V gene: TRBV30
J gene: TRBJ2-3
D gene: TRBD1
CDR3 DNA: TGTGCCTGGAGTGGGACAGGGGAGAGGGATACGCAGTATTTT
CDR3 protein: CAWSGTGERDTQYF

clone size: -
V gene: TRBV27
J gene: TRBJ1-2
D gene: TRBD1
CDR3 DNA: TGTGCCAGCAGTTTAACAGGGGGGTTTAACTATGGCTACACCTTC
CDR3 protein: CASSLTGGFNYGYTF

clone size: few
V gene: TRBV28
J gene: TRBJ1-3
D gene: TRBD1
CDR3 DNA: TGTGCCAGCACGACAGGGGGCTCTGGAAACACCATATATTTT
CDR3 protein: CASTTGGSGNTIYF

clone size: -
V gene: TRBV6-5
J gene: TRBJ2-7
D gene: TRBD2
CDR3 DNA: TGTGCCAGCAGTGAAGGTAGCGGGAGCTACGAGCAGTACTTC
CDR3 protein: CASSEGSGSYEQYF

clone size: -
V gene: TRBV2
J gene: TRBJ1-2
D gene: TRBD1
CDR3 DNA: TGTGCCAGCAGTGATAGTGGGACAGCCCATGGCTACACCTTC
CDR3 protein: CASSDSGTAHGYTF

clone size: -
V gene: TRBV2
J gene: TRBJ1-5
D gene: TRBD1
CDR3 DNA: TGTGCCAGCACCTTCAACCGGGACAGGGCACAGCCCCAGCATTTT
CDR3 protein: CASTFNRDRAQPQHF

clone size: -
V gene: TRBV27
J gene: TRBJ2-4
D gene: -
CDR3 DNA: TGTGCCAGCAGTTTATCGGGGCCCGCAGGGTGGGCGCAAAACATTCAGTACTTC
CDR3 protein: CASSLSGPAGWAQNIQYF

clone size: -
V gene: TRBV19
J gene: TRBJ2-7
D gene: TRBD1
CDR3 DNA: TGTGCCAGTAGTATTAAGGGACAGAGCTCCTACGAGCAGTACTTC
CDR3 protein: CASSIKGQSSYEQYF

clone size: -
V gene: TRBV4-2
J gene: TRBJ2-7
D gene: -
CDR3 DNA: TGTGCCAGCAGCCAAGTCGGTTGGAGTACTTACGAGCAGTACTTC
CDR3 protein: CASSQVGWSTYEQYF

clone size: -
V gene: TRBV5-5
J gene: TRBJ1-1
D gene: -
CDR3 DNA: TGTGCCAGCAGCATTTCGACAGGGAACACTGAAGCTTTCTTT
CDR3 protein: CASSISTGNTEAFF

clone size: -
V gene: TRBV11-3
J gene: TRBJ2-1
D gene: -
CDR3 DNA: TGTGCCAGCAGCTTAGCGGGCAGGGCTGACAATGAGCAGTTCTTC
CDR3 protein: CASSLAGRADNEQFF

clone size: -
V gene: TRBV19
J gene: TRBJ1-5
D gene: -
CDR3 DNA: TGTGCCAGTAGCCAGGGAAACCAGCCCCAGCATTTT
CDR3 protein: CASSQGNQPQHF

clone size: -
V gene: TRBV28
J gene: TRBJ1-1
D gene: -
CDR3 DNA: TGTGCCAGCAGTGTAATCAACACTGAAGCTTTCTTT
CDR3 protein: CASSVINTEAFF

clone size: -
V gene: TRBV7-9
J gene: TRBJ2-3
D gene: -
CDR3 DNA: TGTGCCAGCAGCCCAAGGGGGCGCGGGGCAGATACGCAGTATTTT
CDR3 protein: CASSPRGRGADTQYF

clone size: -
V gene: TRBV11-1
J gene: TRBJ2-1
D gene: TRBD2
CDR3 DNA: TGTGCCAGCAGCTTAGTTACTAGCGGGGCTTCCTACAATGAGCAGTTCTTC
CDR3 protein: CASSLVTSGASYNEQFF

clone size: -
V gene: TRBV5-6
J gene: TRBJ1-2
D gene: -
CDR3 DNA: TGTGCCAGCAGCTTGGCTCCTTCAGGGGACTATGGCTACACCTTC
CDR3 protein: CASSLAPSGDYGYTF

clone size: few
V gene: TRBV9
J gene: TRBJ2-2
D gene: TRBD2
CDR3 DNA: TGTGCCAGCAGCGTAGGTCGCGGGAGGGCCGGTAGCGGGGAGCTGTTTTTT
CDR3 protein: CASSVGRGRAGSGELFF

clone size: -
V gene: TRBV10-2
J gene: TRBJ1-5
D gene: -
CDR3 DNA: TGCGCCAGCAGTGTTGTGGCGGGGAGTGGTCTGCCCCAGCATTTT
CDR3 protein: CASSVVAGSGLPQHF

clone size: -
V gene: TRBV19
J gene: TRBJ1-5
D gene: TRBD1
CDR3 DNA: TGTGCCAGTAGTATCGGGCGGACAGGGGGATACGATCAGCCCCAGCATTTT
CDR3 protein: CASSIGRTGGYDQPQHF

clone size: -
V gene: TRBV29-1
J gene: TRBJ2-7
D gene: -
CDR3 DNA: TGCAGCGTGGCCAGGGGCCTAACCGACGAGCAGTACTTC
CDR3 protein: CSVARGLTDEQYF

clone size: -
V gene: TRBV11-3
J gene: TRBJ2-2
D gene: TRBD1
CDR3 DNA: TGTGCCAGCAGCGGGACAGGGAGAACCGGGGAGCTGTTTTTT
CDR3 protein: CASSGTGRTGELFF

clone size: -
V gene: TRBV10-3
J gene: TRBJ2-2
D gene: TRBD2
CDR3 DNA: TGTGCCATCGGGACTAGCGGGACCGGGGAGCTGTTTTTT
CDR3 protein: CAIGTSGTGELFF

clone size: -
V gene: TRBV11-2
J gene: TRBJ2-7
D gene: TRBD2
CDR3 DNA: TGTGCCAGCACCTGGACTAGCGGGGGCGAGCAGTACTTC
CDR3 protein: CASTWTSGGEQYF

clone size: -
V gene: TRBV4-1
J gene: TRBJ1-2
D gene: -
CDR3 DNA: TGCGCCAGCTCAGGTGCTCGGGGCTACACCTTC
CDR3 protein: CASSGARGYTF

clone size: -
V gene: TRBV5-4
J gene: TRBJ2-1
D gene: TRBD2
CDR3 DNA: TGTGCCAGCAGCTTCCTCAGACTAGCTAGTATCGATGAGCAGTTCTTC
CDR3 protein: CASSFLRLASIDEQFF

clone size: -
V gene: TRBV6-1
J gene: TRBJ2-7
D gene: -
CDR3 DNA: TGTGCCAGCAGCGACACAGGATACGAGCAGTACTTC
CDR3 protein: CASSDTGYEQYF

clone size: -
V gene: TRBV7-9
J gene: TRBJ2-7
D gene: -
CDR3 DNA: TGTGCCAGCAGCTTATCAGGGTACGAGCAGTACTTC
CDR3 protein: CASSLSGYEQYF

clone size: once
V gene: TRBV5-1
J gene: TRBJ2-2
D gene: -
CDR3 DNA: TGCGCCAGCAGGACAACTAGGTCTTCCGGGGAGCTGTTTTTT
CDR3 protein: CASRTTRSSGELFF

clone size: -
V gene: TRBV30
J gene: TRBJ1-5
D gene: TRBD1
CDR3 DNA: TGTGCCTGGAGTGGGGGACAGGGAAGAAATCAGCCCCAGCATTTT
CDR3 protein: CAWSGGQGRNQPQHF

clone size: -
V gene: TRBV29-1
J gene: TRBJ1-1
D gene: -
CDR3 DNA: TGCAGCGTTGACCCTCTAAGAACAGCCAAAACCGATCCACCCAGGGAATTT
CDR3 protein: CSVDPLRTAKTDPPREF

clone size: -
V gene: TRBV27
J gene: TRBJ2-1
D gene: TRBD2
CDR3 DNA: TGTGCCAGCAGAGATTTCGTGGGAGCGGGGTCCTACAATGAGCAGTTCTTC
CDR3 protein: CASRDFVGAGSYNEQFF

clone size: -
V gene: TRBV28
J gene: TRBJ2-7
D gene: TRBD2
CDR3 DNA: TGTGCCAGCAGTCCCCAGGGACTAACGCCCCTGTTAAGCTCCTACGAGCAGTACTTC
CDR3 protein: CASSPQGLTPLLSSYEQYF

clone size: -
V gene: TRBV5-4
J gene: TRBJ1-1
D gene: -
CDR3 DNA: TGTGCCAGCAGCTTAGCGGGGCAGAACACTGAAGCTTTCTTT
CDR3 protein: CASSLAGQNTEAFF

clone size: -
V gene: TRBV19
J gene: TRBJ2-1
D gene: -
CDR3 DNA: TGTGCCAGTATGGGATACAGGGTAGAGGGCAATGAGCAGTTCTTC
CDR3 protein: CASMGYRVEGNEQFF

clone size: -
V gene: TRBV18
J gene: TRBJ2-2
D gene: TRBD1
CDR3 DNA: TGTGCCAGCTCACCCGCCGACAGGGGAACCGGGGAGCTGTTTTTT
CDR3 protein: CASSPADRGTGELFF

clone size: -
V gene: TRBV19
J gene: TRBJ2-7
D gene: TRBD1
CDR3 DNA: TGTGCCAGTACGAAGGCCCCCCCCGGGACAGCCGCCGCATACGAGCAGTACTTC
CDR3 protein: CASTKAPPGTAAAYEQYF

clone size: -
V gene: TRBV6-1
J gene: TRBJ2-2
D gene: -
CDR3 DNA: TGTGCCAGCAACTATATCACCGGGGAGCTGTTTTTT
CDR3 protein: CASNYITGELFF

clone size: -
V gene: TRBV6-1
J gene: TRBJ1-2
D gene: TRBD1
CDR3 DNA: TGTGCCAGCAGTGAAGCAACAGGGGGTACCTATGGCTACACCTTC
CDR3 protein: CASSEATGGTYGYTF

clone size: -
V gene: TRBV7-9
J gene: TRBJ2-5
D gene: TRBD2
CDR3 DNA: TGTGCCAGCAGCGAATTTAGCGGGAAAGAGACCCAGTACTTC
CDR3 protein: CASSEFSGKETQYF

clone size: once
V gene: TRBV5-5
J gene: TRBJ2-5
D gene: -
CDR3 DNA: TGTGCCAGCAGCTTGTATTCTGACAGGCCAATCCAAGAGACCCAGTACTTC
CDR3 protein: CASSLYSDRPIQETQYF

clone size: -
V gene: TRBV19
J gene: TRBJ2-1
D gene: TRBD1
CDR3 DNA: TGTGCCAGTAACCCAACAGGGGGCAATGAGCAGTTCTTC
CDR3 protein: CASNPTGGNEQFF

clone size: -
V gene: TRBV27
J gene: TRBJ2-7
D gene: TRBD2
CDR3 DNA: TGTGCCAGCAGTTTCCGCCTAGCGGGAGATGGCGAGCAGTACTTC
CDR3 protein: CASSFRLAGDGEQYF

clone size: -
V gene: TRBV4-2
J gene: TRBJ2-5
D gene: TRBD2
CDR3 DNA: TGTGCCAGCAGCCCGACTAGCGGGAGGGACCAAGAGACCCAGTACTTC
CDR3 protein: CASSPTSGRDQETQYF

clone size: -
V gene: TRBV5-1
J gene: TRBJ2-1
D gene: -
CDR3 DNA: TGCGCCAGCAGCCTTCAAGGCGGGGCGTACAATGAGCAGTTCTTC
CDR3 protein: CASSLQGGAYNEQFF

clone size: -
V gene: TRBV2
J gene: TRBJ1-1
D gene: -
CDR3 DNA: TGTGCCAGCAAACACAGGGCTACTTTCTTT
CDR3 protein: CASKHRATFF

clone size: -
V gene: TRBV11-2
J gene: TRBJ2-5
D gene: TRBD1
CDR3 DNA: TGTGCCAGCAGCTCCGGGACAGCCCAAGAGACCCAGTACTTC
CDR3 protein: CASSSGTAQETQYF

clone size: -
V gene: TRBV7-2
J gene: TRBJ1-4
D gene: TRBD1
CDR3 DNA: TGTGCCAGCAGCTATAACAGGGGTCCGAATGAAAAACTGTTTTTT
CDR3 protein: CASSYNRGPNEKLFF

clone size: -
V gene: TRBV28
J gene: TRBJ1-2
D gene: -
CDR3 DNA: TGTGCCAGCTTTAGCACCCTTAACTATGGCTACACCTTC
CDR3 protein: CASFSTLNYGYTF

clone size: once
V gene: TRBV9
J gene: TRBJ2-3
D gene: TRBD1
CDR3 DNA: TGTGCCAGCAGCCCCCGGGACAGGGTACGAGATACGCAGTATTTT
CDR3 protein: CASSPRDRVRDTQYF

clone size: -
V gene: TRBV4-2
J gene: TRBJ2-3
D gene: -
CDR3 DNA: TGTGCCAGCAGCCAAGTCGGAGGTGGGGGCACAGATACGCAGTATTTT
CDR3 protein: CASSQVGGGGTDTQYF

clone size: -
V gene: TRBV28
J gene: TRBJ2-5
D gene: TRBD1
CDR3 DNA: TGTGCCAGCAGTTTATCACAGGGGGTAGAGACCCAGTACTTC
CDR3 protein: CASSLSQGVETQYF

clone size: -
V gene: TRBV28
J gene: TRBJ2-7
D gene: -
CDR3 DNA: TGTGCCAGCAAGGGGCTTTCCTACGAGCAGTACTTC
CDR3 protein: CASKGLSYEQYF

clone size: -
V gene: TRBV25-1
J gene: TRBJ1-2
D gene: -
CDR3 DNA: TGTGCCAGCAGTGAAGGTCAGGCCTATGGCTACACCTTC
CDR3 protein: CASSEGQAYGYTF

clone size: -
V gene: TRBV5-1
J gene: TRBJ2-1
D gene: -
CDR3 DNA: TGCGCCAGCAGCCCCGGAGGCTCATACAATGAGCAGTTCTTC
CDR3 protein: CASSPGGSYNEQFF

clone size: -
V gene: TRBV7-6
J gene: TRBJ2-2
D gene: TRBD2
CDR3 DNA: TGTGCCAGCAGCAGCGGGACGAGCTCCGGGGAGCTGTTTTTT
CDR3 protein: CASSSGTSSGELFF

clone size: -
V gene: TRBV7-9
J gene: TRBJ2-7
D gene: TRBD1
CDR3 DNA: TGTGCCAGCAGCCTCCCCGGGACAGCTGCCTACGAGCAGTACTTC
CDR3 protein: CASSLPGTAAYEQYF

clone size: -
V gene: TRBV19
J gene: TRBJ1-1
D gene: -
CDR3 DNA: TGTGCCAGTAGTATAGACAGTGACACTGAAGCTTTCTTT
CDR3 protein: CASSIDSDTEAFF